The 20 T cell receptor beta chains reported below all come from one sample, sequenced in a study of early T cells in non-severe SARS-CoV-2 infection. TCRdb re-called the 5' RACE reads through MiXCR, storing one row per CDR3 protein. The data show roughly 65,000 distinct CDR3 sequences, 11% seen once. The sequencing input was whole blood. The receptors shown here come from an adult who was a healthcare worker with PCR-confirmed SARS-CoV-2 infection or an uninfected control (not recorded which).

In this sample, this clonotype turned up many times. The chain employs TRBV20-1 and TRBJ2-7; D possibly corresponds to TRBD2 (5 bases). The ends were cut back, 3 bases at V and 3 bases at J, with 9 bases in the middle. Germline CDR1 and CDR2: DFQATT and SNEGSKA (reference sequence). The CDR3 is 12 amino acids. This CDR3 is CSASGVIYEQYF. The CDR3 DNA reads TGCAGTGCTAGCGGGGTTATCTACGAGCAGTACTTC.

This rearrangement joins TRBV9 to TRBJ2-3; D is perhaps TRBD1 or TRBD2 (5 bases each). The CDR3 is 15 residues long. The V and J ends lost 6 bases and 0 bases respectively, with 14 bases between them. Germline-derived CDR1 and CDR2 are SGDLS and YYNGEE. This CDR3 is CASNRGRESTDTQYF. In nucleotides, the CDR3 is TGTGCCAGCAACCGAGGCAGGGAGAGCACAGATACGCAGTATTTT.

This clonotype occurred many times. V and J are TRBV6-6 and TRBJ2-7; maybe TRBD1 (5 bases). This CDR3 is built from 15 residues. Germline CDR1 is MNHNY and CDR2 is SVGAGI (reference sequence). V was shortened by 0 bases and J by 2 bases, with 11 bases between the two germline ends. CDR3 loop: CASSYSQGWAYEQYF. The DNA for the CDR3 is TGTGCCAGCAGTTACTCTCAGGGATGGGCCTACGAGCAGTACTTC.

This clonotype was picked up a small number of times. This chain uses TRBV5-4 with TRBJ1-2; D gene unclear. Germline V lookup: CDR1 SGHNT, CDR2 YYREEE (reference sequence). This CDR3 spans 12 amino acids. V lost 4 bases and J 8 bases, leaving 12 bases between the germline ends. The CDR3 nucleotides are TGTGCCAGCAGCCGAACTGCAGAGGGCTACACCTTC. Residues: CASSRTAEGYTF.

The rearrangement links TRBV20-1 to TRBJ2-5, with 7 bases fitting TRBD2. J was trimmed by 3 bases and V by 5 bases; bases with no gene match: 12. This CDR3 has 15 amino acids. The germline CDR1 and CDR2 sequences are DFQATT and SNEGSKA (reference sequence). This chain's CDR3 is CSAPSRTRLKETQYF. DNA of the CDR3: TGCAGTGCTCCGTCGAGGACTAGACTAAAAGAGACCCAGTACTTC.

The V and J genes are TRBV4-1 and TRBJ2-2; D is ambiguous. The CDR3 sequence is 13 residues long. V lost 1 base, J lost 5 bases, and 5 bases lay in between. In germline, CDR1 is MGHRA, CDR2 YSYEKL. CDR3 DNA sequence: TGCGCCAGCAGCCAAGCAGGTACCGGGGAGCTGTTTTTT. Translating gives CASSQAGTGELFF.

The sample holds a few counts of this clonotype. The chain's CDR3 is CATSETGGSTGELFF. The CDR3 DNA reads TGTGCCACCAGTGAGACGGGAGGGTCGACCGGGGAGCTGTTTTTT. This chain connects TRBV24-1 to TRBJ2-2, with TRBD2 matching 8 bases. Germline V gene sequence: CDR1 KGHDR, CDR2 SFDVKD. This CDR3 comprises 15 residues. V lost 4 bases, J lost 5 bases, and 5 bases stayed unmatched.

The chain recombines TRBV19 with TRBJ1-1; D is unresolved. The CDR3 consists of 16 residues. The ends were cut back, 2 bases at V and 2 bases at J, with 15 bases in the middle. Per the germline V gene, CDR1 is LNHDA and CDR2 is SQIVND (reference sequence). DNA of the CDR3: TGTGCCAGTAGTATAAGACTCCTTGTGGGCAACACTGAAGCTTTCTTT. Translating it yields CASSIRLLVGNTEAFF.

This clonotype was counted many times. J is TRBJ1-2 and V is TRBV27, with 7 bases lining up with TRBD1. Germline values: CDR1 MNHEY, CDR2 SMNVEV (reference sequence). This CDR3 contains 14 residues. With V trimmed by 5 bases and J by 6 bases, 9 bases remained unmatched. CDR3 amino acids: CASSPHGTEHGYTF. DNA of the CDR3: TGTGCCAGCAGTCCCCACGGGACAGAGCATGGCTACACCTTC.

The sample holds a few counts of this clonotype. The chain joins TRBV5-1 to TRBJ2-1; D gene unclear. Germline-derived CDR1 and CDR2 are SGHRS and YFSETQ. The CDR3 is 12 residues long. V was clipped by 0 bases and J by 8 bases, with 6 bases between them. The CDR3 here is CASSLVGYEQFF. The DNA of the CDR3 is TGCGCCAGCAGCTTGGTTGGATATGAGCAGTTCTTC.

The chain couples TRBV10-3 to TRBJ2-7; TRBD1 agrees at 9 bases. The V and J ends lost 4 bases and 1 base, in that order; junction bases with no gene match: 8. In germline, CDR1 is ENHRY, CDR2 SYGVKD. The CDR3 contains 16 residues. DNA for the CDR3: TGTGCCATCAGTGGCGGGGGACAGGGTATATCCTACGAGCAGTACTTC. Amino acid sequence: CAISGGGQGISYEQYF.

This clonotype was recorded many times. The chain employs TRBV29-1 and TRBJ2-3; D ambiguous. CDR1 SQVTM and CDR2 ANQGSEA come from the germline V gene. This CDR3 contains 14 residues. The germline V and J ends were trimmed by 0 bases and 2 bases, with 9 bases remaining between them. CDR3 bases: TGCAGCGTTGAAGAGTCTCCCTACACAGATACGCAGTATTTT. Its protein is CSVEESPYTDTQYF.

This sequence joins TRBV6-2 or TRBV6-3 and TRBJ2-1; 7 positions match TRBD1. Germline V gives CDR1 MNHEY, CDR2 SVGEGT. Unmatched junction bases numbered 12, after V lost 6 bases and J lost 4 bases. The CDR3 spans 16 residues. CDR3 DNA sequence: TGTGCCAGCAGGACAGGGAAGTTCGACCTTTACAATGAGCAGTTCTTC. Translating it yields CASRTGKFDLYNEQFF.

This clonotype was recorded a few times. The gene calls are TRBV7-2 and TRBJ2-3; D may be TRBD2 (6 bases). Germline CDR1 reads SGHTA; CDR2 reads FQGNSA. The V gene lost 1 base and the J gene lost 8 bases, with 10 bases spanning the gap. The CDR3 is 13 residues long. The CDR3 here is CASSLGRESTQYF. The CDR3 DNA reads TGTGCCAGCAGCTTAGGACGGGAGTCTACGCAGTATTTT.

The CDR3 sequence: CASSLGTLNTGELFF. CDR3 nucleotides: TGTGCCAGCAGCTTAGGAACTTTGAACACCGGGGAGCTGTTTTTT. This chain links TRBV11-2 with TRBJ2-2; D gene ambiguous. Germline V CDR1 and CDR2: SGHAT, FQNNGV. V was pared by 1 base and J by 1 base, with 7 bases between. This CDR3 contains 15 residues.

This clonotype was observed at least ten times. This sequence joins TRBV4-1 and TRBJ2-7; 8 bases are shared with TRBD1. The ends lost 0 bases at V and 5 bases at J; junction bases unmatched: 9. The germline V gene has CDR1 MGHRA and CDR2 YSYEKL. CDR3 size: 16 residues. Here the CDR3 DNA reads TGCGCCAGCAGCCAAGACGTAAGGCAGGGGGCCAACGAGCAGTACTTC. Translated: CASSQDVRQGANEQYF.

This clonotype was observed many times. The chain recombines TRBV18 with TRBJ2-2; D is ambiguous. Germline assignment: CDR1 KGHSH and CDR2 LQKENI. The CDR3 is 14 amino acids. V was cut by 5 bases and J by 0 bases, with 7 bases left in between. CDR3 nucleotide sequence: TGTGCCAGCTCAACGGTACCGAACACCGGGGAGCTGTTTTTT. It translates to CASSTVPNTGELFF.

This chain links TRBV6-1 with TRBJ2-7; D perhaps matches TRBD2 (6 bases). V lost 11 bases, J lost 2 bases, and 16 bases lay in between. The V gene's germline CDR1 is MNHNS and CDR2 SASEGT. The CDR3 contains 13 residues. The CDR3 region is CASGVNGPYEQYF. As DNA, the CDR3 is TGTGCCTCGGGGGTAAACGGACCCTACGAGCAGTACTTC.

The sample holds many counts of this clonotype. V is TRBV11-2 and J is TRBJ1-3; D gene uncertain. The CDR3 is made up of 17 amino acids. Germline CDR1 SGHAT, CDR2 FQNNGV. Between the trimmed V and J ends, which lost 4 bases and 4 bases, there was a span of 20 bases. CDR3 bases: TGTGCCAGCAGCTCTATCCTCATCGGGTCAGCAGGAAACACCATATATTTT. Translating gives CASSSILIGSAGNTIYF. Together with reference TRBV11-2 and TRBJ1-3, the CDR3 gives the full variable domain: EAGVAQSPRYKIIEKRQSVAFWCNPISGHATLYWYQQILGQGPKLLIQFQNNGVVDDSQLPKDRFSAERLKGVDSTLKIQPAKLEDSAVYLCASSSILIGSAGNTIYFGEGSWLTVV.

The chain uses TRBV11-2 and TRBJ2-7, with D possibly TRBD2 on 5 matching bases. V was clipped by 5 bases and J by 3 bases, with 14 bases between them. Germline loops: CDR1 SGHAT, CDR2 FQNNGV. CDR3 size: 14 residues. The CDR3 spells CASSPRRTFYEQYF. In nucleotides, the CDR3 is TGTGCCAGCAGCCCACGGAGGACTTTCTACGAGCAGTACTTC. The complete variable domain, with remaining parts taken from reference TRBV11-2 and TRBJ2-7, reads EAGVAQSPRYKIIEKRQSVAFWCNPISGHATLYWYQQILGQGPKLLIQFQNNGVVDDSQLPKDRFSAERLKGVDSTLKIQPAKLEDSAVYLCASSPRRTFYEQYFGPGTRLTVT.